Below are 12 T cell receptor beta chains sequenced from a single sample in a study of post-analysis software for immune sequencing data. Findings and caveats of the study: Among four or five TRBV segments more frequent in patients than controls were TRBV5-6, TRBV5-1 and TRBV20-1.

Their recognized antigens are unknown. cDNA libraries of TCR beta carried unique molecular identifiers. A single record per CDR3 protein comes from TCRdb applying MiXCR to the PCR reads. The sample consists of fewer than 850,000 distinct CDR3 sequences, just over 45% of them appearing once. The source material was blood. The receptors derive from a girl aged 5-17 years with multiple sclerosis.

The rearrangement joins TRBV29-1 to TRBJ2-7; the match to TRBD1 covers 9 bases. The ends lost 3 bases at V and 4 bases at J; junction bases unmatched: 10. Per germline, CDR1 SQVTM and CDR2 ANQGSEA. CDR3 size: 15 residues. CDR3 residues: CSVDYRGQGLYEQYF. In DNA, the CDR3 is TGCAGCGTTGATTACAGGGGACAGGGTCTATACGAGCAGTACTTC.

The chain links TRBV7-2 to TRBJ2-3; possibly TRBD2 for D (5 bases). Trimming cost V 5 bases and J 4 bases, with 19 bases left between them. The CDR3 is 16 amino acids. CDR1 SGHTA and CDR2 FQGNSA come from the germline V gene. The DNA of the CDR3 is TGTGCCAGCAGCCTCCTTGGAGGAGAACGGTCAGATACGCAGTATTTT. As protein: CASSLLGGERSDTQYF.

The chain is built from TRBV15 and TRBJ1-2; D remains ambiguous. Germline loops: CDR1 LNHNV, CDR2 YYDKDF (reference sequence). The CDR3 is made up of 16 amino acids. Trimming removed 0 bases at V and 0 bases at J, with 11 bases between. CDR3 in amino acids: CATSREDGRANYGYTF. The CDR3 region has the DNA TGTGCCACCAGCAGAGAAGACGGCCGAGCTAACTATGGCTACACCTTC.

This clonotype has more than one count but fewer than ten. The CDR3 sequence: CATSRVSANYGYTF. CDR3 in DNA: TGTGCCACCAGCAGAGTATCGGCCAACTATGGCTACACCTTC. V usage is TRBV15 and J usage is TRBJ1-2; D unresolved. This CDR3 has 14 amino acids. The germline V gene has CDR1 LNHNV and CDR2 YYDKDF (reference sequence). V lost 1 base to trimming and J lost 2 bases, with 8 bases between them.

The gene calls are TRBV27 and TRBJ2-2, with TRBD1 identical over 8 bases. Per germline, CDR1 MNHEY and CDR2 SMNVEV (reference sequence). J was trimmed by 6 bases and V by 3 bases; bases with no gene match: 6. The CDR3 is made up of 15 amino acids. The CDR3 spells CASSFGDRTPGELFF. In nucleotides, the CDR3 is TGTGCCAGCAGTTTTGGGGACAGGACCCCCGGGGAGCTGTTTTTT.

This clonotype has only a few counts. The CDR3 is CASTQTGAGGYTF. The CDR3 DNA sequence: TGTGCCAGCACCCAGACGGGGGCGGGTGGCTACACCTTC. The chain has TRBV6-6 and TRBJ1-2; D is possibly TRBD1 (6 bases). Trimming removed 7 bases at V and 7 bases at J, with 16 bases between. The CDR3 spans 13 residues. Germline V CDR1 and CDR2: MNHNY, SVGAGI (reference sequence).

This clonotype has a handful of counts. The genes are TRBV29-1 and TRBJ2-3; D is uncertain. The CDR3 is 12 amino acids. Trimming removed 0 bases from V and 9 bases from J, with 10 bases in between. The germline CDR1 and CDR2 sequences are SQVTM and ANQGSEA. The CDR3: CSVEESVDTQYF. In nucleotides, the CDR3 is TGCAGCGTTGAAGAATCGGTAGACACGCAGTATTTT.

This clonotype was counted a few times. V usage is TRBV20-1 and J usage is TRBJ2-7, with D hard to call. The CDR3 spans 11 residues. Germline CDR1 DFQATT, CDR2 SNEGSKA (reference sequence). V dropped 5 bases and J dropped 3 bases, with 8 bases sitting between them. In DNA, the CDR3 is TGCAGTGCTTACGATAGCTACGAGCAGTACTTC. Translated, it gives CSAYDSYEQYF.

The sample holds a few counts of this clonotype. The chain has TRBV6-5 and TRBJ1-2; no reliable D call. Germline V gene lookup returns CDR1 MNHEY and CDR2 SVGAGI. Trimming took off 6 bases at V and 6 bases at J, with 14 bases between the two ends. The CDR3 runs 13 residues. The CDR3 reads CASSNTGVHGYTF. The CDR3, as DNA: TGTGCCAGCAGCAACACCGGGGTCCATGGCTACACCTTC.

The chain uses TRBV5-1 and TRBJ2-7; no clear D. V lost 1 base and J lost 5, with 13 bases in between. Germline V gene sequence: CDR1 SGHRS, CDR2 YFSETQ. The CDR3 is 14 residues long. The CDR3 loop reads CASSLRHPTDEQYF. The CDR3 nucleotides are TGCGCCAGCAGCTTGCGACATCCCACAGACGAGCAGTACTTC.

The chain joins TRBV5-6 to TRBJ1-1; D perhaps matches TRBD1 (5 bases). The V gene lost 3 bases and the J gene lost 0 bases, with 21 bases spanning the gap. The CDR3 sequence is 18 residues long. CDR1 is SGHDT and CDR2 is YYEEEE in the germline V gene. In DNA form, the CDR3 reads TGTGCCAGCAGCTGGAGGGGAGGCTTTTTGTCCCTGAACACTGAAGCTTTCTTT. Protein sequence: CASSWRGGFLSLNTEAFF.

The V and J genes are TRBV7-9 and TRBJ2-3, with D perhaps TRBD2 (6 bases). CDR1 and CDR2 from the germline V gene are SEHNR and FQNEAQ (reference sequence). This CDR3 contains 17 residues. Trimming pared 5 bases from V and 7 bases from J, leaving 25 bases between. The DNA for the CDR3 is TGTGCCAGCAGCCCCAATTGGCGGGGCTACTCCCCTTATACGCAGTATTTT. This gives the protein CASSPNWRGYSPYTQYF.